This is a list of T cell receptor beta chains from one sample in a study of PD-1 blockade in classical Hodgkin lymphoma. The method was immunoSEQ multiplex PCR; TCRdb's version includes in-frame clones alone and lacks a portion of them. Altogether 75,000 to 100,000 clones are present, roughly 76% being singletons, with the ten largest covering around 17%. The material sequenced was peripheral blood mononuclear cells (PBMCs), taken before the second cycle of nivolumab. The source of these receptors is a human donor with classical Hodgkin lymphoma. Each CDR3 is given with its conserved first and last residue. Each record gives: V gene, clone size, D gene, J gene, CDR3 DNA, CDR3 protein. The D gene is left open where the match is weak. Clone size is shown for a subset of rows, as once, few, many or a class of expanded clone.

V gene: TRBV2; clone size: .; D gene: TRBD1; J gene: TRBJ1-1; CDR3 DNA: TGTGCCAGCAGCGGGACAGGGGGCACTGAAGCTTTCTTT; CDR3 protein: CASSGTGGTEAFF
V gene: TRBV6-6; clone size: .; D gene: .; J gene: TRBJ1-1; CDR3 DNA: TGTGCCAGCAGTTACCAAGGGCCCCAGGCCACTGAAGCTTTCTTT; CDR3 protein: CASSYQGPQATEAFF
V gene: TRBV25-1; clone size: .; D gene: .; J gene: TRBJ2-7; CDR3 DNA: TGTGCCAGCAGTGACCCGGACCGCCCGGGAACCTACGAGCAGTACTTC; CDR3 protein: CASSDPDRPGTYEQYF
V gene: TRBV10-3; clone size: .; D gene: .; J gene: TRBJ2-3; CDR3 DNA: TGTGCCATCAAAGGCGACTCTACAGATACGCAGTATTTT; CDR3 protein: CAIKGDSTDTQYF
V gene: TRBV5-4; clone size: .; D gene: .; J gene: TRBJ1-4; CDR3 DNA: TGTGCCAGCAGCTGGGGGGGGCGACAAGGATCTGAAAAACTGTTTTTT; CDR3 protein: CASSWGGRQGSEKLFF
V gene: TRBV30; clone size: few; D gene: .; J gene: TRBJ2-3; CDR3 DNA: TGTGCCTGGAGTAATAACCGGGGGCAAGAGGGGCAGTATTTT; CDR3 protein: CAWSNNRGQEGQYF
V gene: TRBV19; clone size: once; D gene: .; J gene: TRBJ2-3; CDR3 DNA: TGTGCCAGTAGTTTCCTCACAGATACGCAGTATTTT; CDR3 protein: CASSFLTDTQYF
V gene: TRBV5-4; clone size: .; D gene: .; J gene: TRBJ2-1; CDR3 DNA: TGTGCCAGCAGCTTGACAGGTTCCTACAATGAGCAGTTCTTC; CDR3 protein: CASSLTGSYNEQFF
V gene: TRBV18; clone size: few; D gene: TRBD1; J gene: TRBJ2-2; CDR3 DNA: TGTGCCAGCTCACCACCGGACAGGGGGTCCGGGGAGCTGTTTTTT; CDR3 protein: CASSPPDRGSGELFF
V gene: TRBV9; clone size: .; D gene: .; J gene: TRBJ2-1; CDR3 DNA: TGTGCCAGCAGCGTTGCGAACACATTTGACAATGAGCAGTTCTTC; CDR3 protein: CASSVANTFDNEQFF
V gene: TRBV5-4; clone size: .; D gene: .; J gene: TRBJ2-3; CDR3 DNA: TGTGCCAGCAGCTTGGACAGACCAGATACGCAGTATTTT; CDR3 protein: CASSLDRPDTQYF
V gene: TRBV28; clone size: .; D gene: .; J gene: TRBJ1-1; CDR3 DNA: TGTGCCAGCAGCACCCCCCACGGCACAAAAGCTTTCTTT; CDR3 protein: CASSTPHGTKAFF
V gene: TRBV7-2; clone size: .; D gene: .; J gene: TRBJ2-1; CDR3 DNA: TGTGCCAGCAGCGACCCAGGGGGGCCGCGCTACAATGAGCAGTTCTTC; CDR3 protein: CASSDPGGPRYNEQFF
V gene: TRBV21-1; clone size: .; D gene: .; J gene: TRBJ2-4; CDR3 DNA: TGTGCCAGCCGGCTAGCGGGGGTCAAAAACATTCAGTACTTC; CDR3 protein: CASRLAGVKNIQYF
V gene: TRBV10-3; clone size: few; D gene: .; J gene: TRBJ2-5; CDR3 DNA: TGTGCCATCAGGGGACCCCCAGGCGAGACCCAGTACTTC; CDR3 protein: CAIRGPPGETQYF
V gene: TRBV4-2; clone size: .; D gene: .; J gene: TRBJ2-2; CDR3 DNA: TGTGCCAGCAGCCAAGCTGGGCTAGGAGGCACCGGGGAGCTGTTTTTT; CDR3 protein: CASSQAGLGGTGELFF
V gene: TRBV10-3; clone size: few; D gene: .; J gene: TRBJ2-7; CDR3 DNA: TGTGCCATCAGTGGGGGCTACGAGCAGTACTTC; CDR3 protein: CAISGGYEQYF
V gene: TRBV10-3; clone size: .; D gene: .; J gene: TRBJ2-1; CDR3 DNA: TGTGCCCTGGGGGAGTCTACCAACAATGAGCAGTTCTTC; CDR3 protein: CALGESTNNEQFF
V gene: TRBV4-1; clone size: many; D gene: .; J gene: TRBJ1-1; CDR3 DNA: TGCGCCAGCAGCCAAGAAAGGGCAGGGCTGACTGAAGCTTTCTTT; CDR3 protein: CASSQERAGLTEAFF
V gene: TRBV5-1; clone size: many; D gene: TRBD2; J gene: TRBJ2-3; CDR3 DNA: TGCGCCAGCAGCGAGGGACTAGCGGGAGTGGCAGATACGCAGTATTTT; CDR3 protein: CASSEGLAGVADTQYF
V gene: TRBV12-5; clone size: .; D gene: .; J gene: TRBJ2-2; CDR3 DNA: TGTGCTAGTGGTTTGACGAGACAGTGGACCGGGGAGCTGTTTTTT; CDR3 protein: CASGLTRQWTGELFF
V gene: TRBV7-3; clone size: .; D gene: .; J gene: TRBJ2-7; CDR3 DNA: TGTGCCAGCAGCTTAGGGCAGCCGGGGAGCTACGAGCAGTACTTC; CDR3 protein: CASSLGQPGSYEQYF
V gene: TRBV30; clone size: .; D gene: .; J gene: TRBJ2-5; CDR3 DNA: TGTGCCTGGAGTGTACCCACCGGGACAACAGAGACCCAGTACTTC; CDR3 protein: CAWSVPTGTTETQYF
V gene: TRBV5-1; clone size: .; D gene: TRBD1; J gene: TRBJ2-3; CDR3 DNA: TGCGCCAGCATGACAGGGGTACTCACAGATACGCAGTATTTT; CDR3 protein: CASMTGVLTDTQYF
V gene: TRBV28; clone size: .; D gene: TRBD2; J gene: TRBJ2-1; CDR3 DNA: TGTGCCAGCACGGAGTGGGGGGGAGCGGGAGGTGGCTACAATGAGCAGTTCTTC; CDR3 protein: CASTEWGGAGGGYNEQFF
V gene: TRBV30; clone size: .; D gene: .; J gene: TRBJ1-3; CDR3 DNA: TGTGCCTGGAGTGTATTGTCTGGAAACACCATATATTTT; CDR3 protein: CAWSVLSGNTIYF
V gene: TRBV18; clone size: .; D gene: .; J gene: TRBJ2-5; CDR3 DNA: TGTGCCAGCTCACCAGGGGAAGAGACCCAGTACTTC; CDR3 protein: CASSPGEETQYF
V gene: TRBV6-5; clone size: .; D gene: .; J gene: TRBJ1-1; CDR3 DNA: TGTGCCAGCAGAAGGGCGGGGTCTACGGGCACTGAAGCTTTCTTT; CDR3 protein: CASRRAGSTGTEAFF
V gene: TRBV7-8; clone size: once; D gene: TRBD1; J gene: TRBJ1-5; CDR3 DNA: TGTGCCAGCAGAAACGACAGGGGAAATCAGCCCCAGCATTTT; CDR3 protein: CASRNDRGNQPQHF